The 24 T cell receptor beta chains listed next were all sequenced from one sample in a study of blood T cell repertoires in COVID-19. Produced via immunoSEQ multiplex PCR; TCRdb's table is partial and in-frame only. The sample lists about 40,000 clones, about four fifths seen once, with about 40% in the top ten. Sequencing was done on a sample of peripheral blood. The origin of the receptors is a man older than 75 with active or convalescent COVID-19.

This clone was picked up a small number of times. CDR3 residues: CASSLGGRATYEQYF. DNA for the CDR3: TGTGCCAGCAGCTTAGGGGGGCGGGCAACCTACGAGCAGTACTTC. The chain links TRBV7-2 to TRBJ2-7, with D possibly being TRBD1 (6 bases). The CDR3 spans 15 residues. The germline V gene encodes CDR1 SGHTA and CDR2 FQGNSA. V lost 1 base and J 2 bases, leaving 12 bases between the germline ends.

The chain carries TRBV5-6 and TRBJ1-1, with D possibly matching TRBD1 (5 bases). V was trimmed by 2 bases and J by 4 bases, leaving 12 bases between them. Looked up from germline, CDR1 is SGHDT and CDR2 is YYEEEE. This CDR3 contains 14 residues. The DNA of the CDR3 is TGTGCCAGCAGCTTACCAGGGTTGCCCACTGAAGCTTTCTTT. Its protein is CASSLPGLPTEAFF.

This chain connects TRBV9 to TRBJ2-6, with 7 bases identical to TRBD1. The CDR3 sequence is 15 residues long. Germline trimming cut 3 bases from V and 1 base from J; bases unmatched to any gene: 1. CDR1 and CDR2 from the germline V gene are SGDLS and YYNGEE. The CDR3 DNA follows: TGTGCCAGCAGCGGCAGGGGGTCTGGGGCCAACGTCCTGACTTTC. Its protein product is CASSGRGSGANVLTF.

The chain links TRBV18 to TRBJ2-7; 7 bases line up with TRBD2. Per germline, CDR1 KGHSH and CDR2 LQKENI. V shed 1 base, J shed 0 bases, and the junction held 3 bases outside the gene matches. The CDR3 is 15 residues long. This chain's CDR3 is CASSPLLANSYEQYF. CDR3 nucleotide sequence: TGTGCCAGCTCACCACTACTAGCGAACTCCTACGAGCAGTACTTC.

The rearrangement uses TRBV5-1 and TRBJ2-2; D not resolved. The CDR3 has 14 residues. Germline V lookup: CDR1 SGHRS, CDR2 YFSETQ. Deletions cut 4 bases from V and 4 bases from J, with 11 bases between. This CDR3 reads CASSPSPGTGELFF. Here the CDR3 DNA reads TGCGCCAGCAGCCCGTCCCCGGGCACCGGGGAGCTGTTTTTT.

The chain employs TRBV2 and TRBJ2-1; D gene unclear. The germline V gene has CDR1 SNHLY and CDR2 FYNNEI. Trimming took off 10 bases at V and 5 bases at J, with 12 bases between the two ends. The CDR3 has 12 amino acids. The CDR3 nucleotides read TGTGCCACCCTAGGAACGGACAATGAGCAGTTCTTC. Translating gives CATLGTDNEQFF.

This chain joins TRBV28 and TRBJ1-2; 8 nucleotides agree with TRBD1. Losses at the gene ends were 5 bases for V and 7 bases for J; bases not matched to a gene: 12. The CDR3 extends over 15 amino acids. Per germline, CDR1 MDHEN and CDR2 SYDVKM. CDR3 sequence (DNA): TGTGCCAGCAGTCTTCAATCTTGGACAGGGTTTGGCTACACCTTC. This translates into CASSLQSWTGFGYTF.

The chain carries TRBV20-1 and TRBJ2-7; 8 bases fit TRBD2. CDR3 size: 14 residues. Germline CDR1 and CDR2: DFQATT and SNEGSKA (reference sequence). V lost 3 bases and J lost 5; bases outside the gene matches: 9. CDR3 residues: CSASLGLAPHEQYF. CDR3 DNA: TGCAGTGCTAGTCTCGGACTAGCCCCCCACGAGCAGTACTTC.

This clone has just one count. For the CDR3, the DNA is TGTGCCAGCAGTTCCCCAGAAAATTCACCCCTCCACTTT. Translated: CASSSPENSPLHF. The V call is TRBV6-6, the J call TRBJ1-6, with D unclear. The CDR3 is 13 amino acids. From germline, CDR1 is MNHNY and CDR2 SVGAGI (reference sequence). V dropped 4 bases and J dropped 7 bases, with 8 bases sitting between them.

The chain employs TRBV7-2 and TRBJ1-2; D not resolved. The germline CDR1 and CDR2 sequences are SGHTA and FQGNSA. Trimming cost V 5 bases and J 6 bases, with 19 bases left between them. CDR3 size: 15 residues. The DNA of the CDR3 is TGTGCCAGCAGCCTAATCCCGCCGGGAATCGATGGCTACACCTTC. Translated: CASSLIPPGIDGYTF.

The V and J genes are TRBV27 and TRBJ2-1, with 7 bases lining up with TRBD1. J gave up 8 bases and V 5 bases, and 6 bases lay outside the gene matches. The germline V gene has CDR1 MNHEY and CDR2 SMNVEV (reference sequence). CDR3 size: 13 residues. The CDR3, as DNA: TGTGCCAGCAGTCCCCGACAGGGATATGAGCAGTTCTTC. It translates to CASSPRQGYEQFF.

The CDR3 region is CASSASTGLALQETQYF. The CDR3 DNA is TGTGCCAGCAGCGCCTCCACGGGACTAGCCCTCCAAGAGACCCAGTACTTC. The chain couples TRBV11-2 to TRBJ2-5; 9 nucleotides line up with TRBD2. CDR3 size: 17 residues. V lost 5 bases, J lost 1 base, and 11 bases stayed unmatched. The germline gives CDR1 SGHAT, CDR2 FQNNGV. The full variable domain, rest sourced from reference TRBV11-2 and TRBJ2-5, is EAGVAQSPRYKIIEKRQSVAFWCNPISGHATLYWYQQILGQGPKLLIQFQNNGVVDDSQLPKDRFSAERLKGVDSTLKIQPAKLEDSAVYLCASSASTGLALQETQYFGPGTRLLVL.

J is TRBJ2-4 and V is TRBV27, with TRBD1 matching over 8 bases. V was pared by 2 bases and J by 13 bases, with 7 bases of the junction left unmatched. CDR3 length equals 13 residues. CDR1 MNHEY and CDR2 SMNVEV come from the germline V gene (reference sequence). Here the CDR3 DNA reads TGTGCCAGCAGTTTAAGCCAGGGGGCAATCCAGTACTTC. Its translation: CASSLSQGAIQYF.

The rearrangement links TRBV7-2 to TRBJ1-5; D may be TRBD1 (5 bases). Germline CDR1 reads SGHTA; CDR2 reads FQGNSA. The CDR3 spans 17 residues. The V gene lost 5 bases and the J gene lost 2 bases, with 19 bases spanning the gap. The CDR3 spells CASSVRGGRLGNQPQHF. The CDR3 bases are TGTGCCAGCAGCGTTCGGGGGGGACGGTTGGGCAATCAGCCCCAGCATTTT.

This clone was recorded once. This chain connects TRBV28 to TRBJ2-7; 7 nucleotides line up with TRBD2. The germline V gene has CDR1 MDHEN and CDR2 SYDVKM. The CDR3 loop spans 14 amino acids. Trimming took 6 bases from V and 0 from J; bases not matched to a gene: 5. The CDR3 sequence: CASRWGGTSYEQYF. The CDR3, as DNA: TGTGCCAGCAGGTGGGGGGGAACCTCCTACGAGCAGTACTTC.

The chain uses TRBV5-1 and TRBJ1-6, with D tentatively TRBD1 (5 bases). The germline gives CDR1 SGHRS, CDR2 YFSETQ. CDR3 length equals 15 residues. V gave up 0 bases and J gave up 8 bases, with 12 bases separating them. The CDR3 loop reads CASSLAGQGYSPLHF. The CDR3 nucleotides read TGCGCCAGCAGCTTGGCCGGTCAGGGCTATTCACCCCTCCACTTT.

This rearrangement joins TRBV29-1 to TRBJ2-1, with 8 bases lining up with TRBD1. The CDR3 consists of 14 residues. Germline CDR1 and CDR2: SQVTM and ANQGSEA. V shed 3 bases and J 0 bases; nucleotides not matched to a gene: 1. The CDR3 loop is CSVEGTGSYNEQFF. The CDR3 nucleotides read TGCAGCGTTGAGGGGACAGGCTCCTACAATGAGCAGTTCTTC.

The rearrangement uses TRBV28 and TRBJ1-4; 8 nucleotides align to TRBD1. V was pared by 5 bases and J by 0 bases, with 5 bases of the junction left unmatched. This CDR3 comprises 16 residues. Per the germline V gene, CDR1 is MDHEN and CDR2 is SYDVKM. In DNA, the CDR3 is TGTGCCAGCAGTCCGACAGGGGTTGCAACTAATGAAAAACTGTTTTTT. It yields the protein CASSPTGVATNEKLFF.

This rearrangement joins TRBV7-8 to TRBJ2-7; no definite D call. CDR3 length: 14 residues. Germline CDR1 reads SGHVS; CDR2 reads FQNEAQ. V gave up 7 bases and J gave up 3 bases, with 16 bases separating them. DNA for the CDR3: TGTGCCAGCACCCCGTTTCAGAGACACTACGAGCAGTACTTC. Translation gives CASTPFQRHYEQYF. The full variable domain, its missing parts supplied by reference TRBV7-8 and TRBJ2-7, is GAGVSQSPRYKVAKRGQDVALRCDPISGHVSLFWYQQALGQGPEFLTYFQNEAQLDKSGLPSDRFFAERPEGSVSTLKIQRTQQEDSAVYLCASTPFQRHYEQYFGPGTRLTVT.

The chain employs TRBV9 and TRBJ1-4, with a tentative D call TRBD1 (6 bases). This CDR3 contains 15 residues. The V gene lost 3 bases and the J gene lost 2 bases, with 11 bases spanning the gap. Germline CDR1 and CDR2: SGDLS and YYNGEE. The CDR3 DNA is TGTGCCAGCAGCGCGCAGGGGTCCACTAATGAAAAACTGTTTTTT. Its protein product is CASSAQGSTNEKLFF.

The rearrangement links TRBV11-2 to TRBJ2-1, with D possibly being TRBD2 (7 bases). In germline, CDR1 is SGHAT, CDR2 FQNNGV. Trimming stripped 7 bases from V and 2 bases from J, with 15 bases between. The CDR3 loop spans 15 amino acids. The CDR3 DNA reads TGTGCCAGCACCCTGGAGGGGGGGGCCTACAATGAGCAGTTCTTC. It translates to CASTLEGGAYNEQFF. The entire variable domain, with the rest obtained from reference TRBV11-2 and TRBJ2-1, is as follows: EAGVAQSPRYKIIEKRQSVAFWCNPISGHATLYWYQQILGQGPKLLIQFQNNGVVDDSQLPKDRFSAERLKGVDSTLKIQPAKLEDSAVYLCASTLEGGAYNEQFFGPGTRLTVL.

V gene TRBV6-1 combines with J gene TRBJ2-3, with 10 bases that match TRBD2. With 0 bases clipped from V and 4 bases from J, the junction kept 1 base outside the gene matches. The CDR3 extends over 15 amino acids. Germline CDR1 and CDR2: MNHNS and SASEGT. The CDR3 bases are TGTGCCAGCAGTGAAGCGAGCGGGAGGGCAGATACGCAGTATTTT. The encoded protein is CASSEASGRADTQYF.

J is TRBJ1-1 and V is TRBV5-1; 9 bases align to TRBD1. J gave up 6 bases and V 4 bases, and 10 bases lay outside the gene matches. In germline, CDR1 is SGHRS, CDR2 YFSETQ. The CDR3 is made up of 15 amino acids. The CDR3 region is CASSKRGQGVPEAFF. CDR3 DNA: TGCGCCAGCAGCAAGAGGGGACAGGGAGTACCTGAAGCTTTCTTT.

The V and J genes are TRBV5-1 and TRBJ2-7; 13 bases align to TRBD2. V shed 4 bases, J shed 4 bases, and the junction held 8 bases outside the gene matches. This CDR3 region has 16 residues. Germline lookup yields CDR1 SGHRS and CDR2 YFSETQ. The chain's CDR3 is CASSPELAGGSYEQYF. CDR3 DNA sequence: TGCGCCAGCAGCCCGGAACTAGCGGGAGGGTCGTACGAGCAGTACTTC.